These T cell receptor beta chains were read from a single sample in a study of shared clonotypes between healthy human individuals. Generated by immunoSEQ multiplex PCR, the TCRdb table keeps only in-frame clones and is missing some. The data contain approximately 1,500,000 clones, 95% to 99% of them singletons. The sequenced material came from naive CD4+ T cells sorted from blood. These receptors came from a man aged 25 to 45 in good health. Each CDR3 is given with its conserved first and last residue. D genes are given only for firm matches. Clone size is not always given. Where it is, it says once, few, many or a class for expanded clones.

v_gene	d_gene	j_gene	abundance	CDR3aa	CDR3nt
TRBV6-1	TRBD1	TRBJ1-3	-	CASSVRDSKNTIYF	TGTGCCAGCAGTGTCCGGGACAGTAAAAACACCATATATTTT
TRBV19	-	TRBJ2-1	-	CASSIQRLYNEQFF	TGTGCCAGTAGTATACAGCGCTTATACAATGAGCAGTTCTTC
TRBV19	-	TRBJ2-1	-	CASSWTESSYNEQFF	TGTGCCAGTAGCTGGACTGAGAGCTCCTACAATGAGCAGTTCTTC
TRBV6-5	-	TRBJ1-3	-	CASMGGRGNTIYF	TGTGCCAGCATGGGGGGTCGAGGAAACACCATATATTTT
TRBV11-2	-	TRBJ2-7	-	CASSLFPGANYEQYF	TGTGCCAGCAGCTTATTCCCCGGAGCGAACTACGAGCAGTACTTC
TRBV5-6	TRBD1	TRBJ2-7	-	CASSQQPTGKEQYF	TGTGCCAGCAGCCAACAACCGACAGGGAAGGAGCAGTACTTC
TRBV5-1	TRBD1	TRBJ2-7	-	CASSLATGVHEQYF	TGCGCCAGCAGCTTGGCCACAGGGGTCCACGAGCAGTACTTC
TRBV28	-	TRBJ2-1	-	CASSLGGGLDLFTYNEQFF	TGTGCCAGCAGTTTAGGGGGGGGGCTAGATCTCTTTACCTACAATGAGCAGTTCTTC
TRBV15	-	TRBJ1-3	-	CATSRVRGRSSGNTIYF	TGTGCCACCAGCAGAGTCCGGGGGAGGAGCTCTGGAAACACCATATATTTT
TRBV21-1	-	TRBJ2-1	-	CASSATEDSYNEQFF	TGTGCCAGCAGCGCGACGGAAGACTCCTACAATGAGCAGTTCTTC
TRBV14	-	TRBJ1-1	-	CASSQVVPPNTEAFF	TGTGCCAGCAGCCAAGTAGTTCCCCCGAACACTGAAGCTTTCTTT
TRBV7-2	-	TRBJ1-5	-	CASSERGRHQHF	TGTGCCAGCAGCGAACGGGGACGTCATCAGCATTTT
TRBV19	-	TRBJ2-5	-	CARETRGGRAQYF	TGTGCCAGGGAAACGAGGGGCGGAAGGGCCCAGTACTTC
TRBV9	-	TRBJ2-1	-	CASSVLGGPVTYNEQFF	TGTGCCAGCAGCGTACTTGGGGGACCTGTCACCTACAATGAGCAGTTCTTC
TRBV10-2	TRBD2	TRBJ2-5	-	CASRLAGGPGGTQYF	TGCGCCAGTAGACTAGCGGGAGGGCCTGGGGGGACCCAGTACTTC
TRBV28	TRBD1	TRBJ1-2	once	CASSPGTGNYGYTF	TGTGCCAGCAGTCCCGGGACAGGAAACTATGGCTACACCTTC
TRBV6-1	-	TRBJ1-1	-	CASSEGARTEAFF	TGTGCCAGCAGTGAAGGAGCGCGGACTGAAGCTTTCTTT
TRBV7-2	-	TRBJ2-1	-	CASSLGSPLTYNEQFF	TGTGCCAGCAGCTTGGGCTCCCCGTTAACCTACAATGAGCAGTTCTTC
TRBV7-3	TRBD1	TRBJ2-2	-	CASTSTGAAPGELFF	TGTGCCAGCACTTCGACAGGGGCGGCCCCCGGGGAGCTGTTTTTT
TRBV5-5	-	TRBJ2-1	-	CASSPKGPSSYNEQFF	TGTGCCAGCAGTCCAAAGGGACCTAGCTCCTACAATGAGCAGTTCTTC
TRBV2	-	TRBJ1-1	-	CASNNRESTEAFF	TGTGCCAGCAATAACCGGGAGAGCACTGAAGCTTTCTTT
TRBV2	-	TRBJ2-3	-	CASAVQGTDTQYF	TGTGCCAGCGCAGTACAGGGAACAGATACGCAGTATTTT
TRBV7-9	TRBD2	TRBJ2-7	-	CASSLNGGSGWQYF	TGTGCCAGCAGCTTAAACGGGGGTAGCGGGTGGCAGTACTTC
TRBV2	-	TRBJ2-3	-	CASSMEGSGDTQYF	TGTGCCAGCAGTATGGAGGGCTCAGGCGATACGCAGTATTTT
TRBV30	-	TRBJ2-7	-	CAWSGRQFYEQYF	TGTGCCTGGAGTGGCCGACAGTTCTACGAGCAGTACTTC
TRBV15	-	TRBJ2-1	-	CATMLGSGYEQFF	TGTGCCACCATGCTAGGCTCAGGCTATGAGCAGTTCTTC
TRBV6-5	-	TRBJ2-7	-	CASRLTQGSYEQYF	TGTGCCAGCAGACTCACACAGGGCTCCTACGAGCAGTACTTC
TRBV18	-	TRBJ1-3	-	CASSPNTGNTIYF	TGTGCCAGCTCACCAAACACTGGAAACACCATATATTTT
TRBV4-3	-	TRBJ1-5	-	CASSQAYGGSNVAQHF	TGCGCCAGCAGCCAAGCCTATGGAGGGTCTAACGTGGCCCAGCATTTT
TRBV5-1	TRBD2	TRBJ2-7	-	CASSLGGKTSGSLYEQYF	TGCGCCAGCAGCTTGGGGGGTAAGACTAGCGGATCTCTTTACGAGCAGTACTTC
TRBV5-5	-	TRBJ1-2	-	CASSLGQIRLGYTF	TGTGCCAGCAGCTTGGGCCAGATAAGGCTGGGCTACACCTTC
TRBV5-1	-	TRBJ1-5	-	CASSGDINQPQHF	TGCGCCAGCAGCGGGGACATCAATCAGCCCCAGCATTTT
TRBV28	-	TRBJ1-4	-	CASRASGQQNEKLFF	TGTGCCAGCAGGGCCTCAGGACAGCAAAATGAAAAACTGTTTTTT
TRBV9	-	TRBJ2-6	-	CASSVYGANVLTF	TGTGCCAGCAGCGTCTATGGGGCCAACGTCCTGACTTTC
TRBV7-2	-	TRBJ1-1	-	CASSLEMSGTEAFF	TGTGCCAGCAGCTTAGAGATGTCAGGCACTGAAGCTTTCTTT
TRBV27	TRBD1	TRBJ2-1	-	CASSFLDRTTNEQFF	TGTGCCAGCAGTTTTTTGGACAGGACGACCAATGAGCAGTTCTTC
TRBV27	-	TRBJ1-1	-	CASSRPSMNTEAFF	TGTGCCAGCAGTCGCCCGTCCATGAACACTGAAGCTTTCTTT
TRBV27	TRBD2	TRBJ2-3	-	CASSPHPRLAGVTDTQYF	TGTGCCAGCAGTCCCCACCCTCGCCTAGCGGGGGTCACAGATACGCAGTATTTT
TRBV5-1	-	TRBJ2-2	-	CASKGLGLDTGELFF	TGCGCCAGCAAGGGGCTGGGTCTTGACACCGGGGAGCTGTTTTTT
TRBV21-1	-	TRBJ2-7	-	CASSKGGTSYEQYF	TGTGCCAGCAGCAAGGGGGGGACCTCCTACGAGCAGTACTTC
TRBV10-3	-	TRBJ1-2	-	CAISEGGNYGYTF	TGTGCCATCAGTGAAGGGGGGAACTATGGCTACACCTTC
TRBV7-9	TRBD2	TRBJ2-1	-	CASSSPRLANLNEQFF	TGTGCCAGCAGCTCCCCAAGACTAGCGAATCTCAATGAGCAGTTCTTC
TRBV7-2	-	TRBJ2-1	-	CASSSYPVASNEQFF	TGTGCCAGCAGCTCATACCCCGTGGCTTCCAATGAGCAGTTCTTC
TRBV10-3	TRBD2	TRBJ2-3	-	CAISESTPASGLSTDTQYF	TGTGCCATCAGTGAGTCGACTCCGGCTAGCGGACTTAGCACAGATACGCAGTATTTT
TRBV9	-	TRBJ2-7	-	CASSVTGFYEQYF	TGTGCCAGCAGCGTAACCGGGTTCTACGAGCAGTACTTC
TRBV5-1	-	TRBJ1-5	once	CASSFDNRSNQPQHF	TGCGCCAGCAGCTTTGACAACCGTAGCAATCAGCCCCAGCATTTT
TRBV2	-	TRBJ2-7	-	CASSPRDEQYF	TGTGCCAGCAGTCCAAGGGACGAGCAGTACTTC
TRBV4-1	TRBD1	TRBJ1-3	-	CASSQEDRAAGNTIYF	TGCGCCAGCAGCCAAGAGGACAGGGCGGCGGGAAACACCATATATTTT
TRBV29-1	-	TRBJ2-1	once	CSVNGQGRVHEQFF	TGCAGCGTTAACGGTCAGGGCAGGGTCCATGAGCAGTTCTTC